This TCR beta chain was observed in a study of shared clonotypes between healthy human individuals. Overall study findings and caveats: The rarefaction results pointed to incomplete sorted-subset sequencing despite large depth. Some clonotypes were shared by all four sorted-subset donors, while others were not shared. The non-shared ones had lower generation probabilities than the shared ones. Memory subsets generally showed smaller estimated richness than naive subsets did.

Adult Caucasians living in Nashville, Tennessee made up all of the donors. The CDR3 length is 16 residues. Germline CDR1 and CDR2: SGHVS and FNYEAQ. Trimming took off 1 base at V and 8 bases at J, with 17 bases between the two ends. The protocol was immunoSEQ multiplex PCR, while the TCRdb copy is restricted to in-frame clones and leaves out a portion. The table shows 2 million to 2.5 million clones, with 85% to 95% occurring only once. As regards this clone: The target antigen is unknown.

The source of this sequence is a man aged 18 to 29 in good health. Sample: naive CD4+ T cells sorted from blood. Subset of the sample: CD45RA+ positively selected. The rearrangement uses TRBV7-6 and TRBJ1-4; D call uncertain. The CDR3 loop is CASSLESTKPQEKLFF. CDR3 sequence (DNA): TGTGCCAGCAGCTTAGAGTCTACAAAACCCCAGGAAAAACTGTTTTTT.